The rows below give T cell receptor beta chains drawn from one sample of a study of blood T cell repertoires in COVID-19. The data were produced by immunoSEQ multiplex PCR, yet TCRdb's version contains in-frame clones alone and is incomplete. This table has about 55,000 clones, approximately 85% appearing once. The sequencing input was peripheral blood. The receptor set was obtained from a human donor in a cohort sampled during active COVID-19. Each CDR3 is given with its conserved first and last residue. A D gene is named only where the DNA matches it firmly. Only part of the rows carry a size: once, few, many, or a class if the clone is expanded.

cdr3_aa	cdr3_nt	j_call	clone_size	cdr3_length	d_call	v_call
CSVGSGTTSGNTIYF	TGCAGCGTTGGTTCCGGGACAACCTCTGGAAACACCATATATTTT	TRBJ1-3	-	15	-	TRBV29-1
CASSRQGVYTEAFF	TGTGCCAGCAGCCGGCAAGGAGTGTACACTGAAGCTTTCTTT	TRBJ1-1	-	14	-	TRBV14
CATSDLTSGRGADTQYF	TGTGCCACCAGTGATTTAACTAGCGGGAGAGGAGCAGATACGCAGTATTTT	TRBJ2-3	-	17	TRBD2	TRBV24-1
CASHGSGTNEQFF	TGTGCCAGCCACGGTAGCGGGACAAATGAGCAGTTCTTC	TRBJ2-1	-	13	TRBD2	TRBV28
CASSPIRQYGELFF	TGTGCCAGCAGCCCTATCAGACAGTACGGGGAGCTGTTTTTT	TRBJ2-2	-	14	-	TRBV11-2
CASSESTGYGYTF	TGTGCCAGCAGTGAATCGACGGGATATGGCTACACCTTC	TRBJ1-2	-	13	-	TRBV25-1
CASSRDTVGEQYF	TGTGCCAGCAGTCGGGACACGGTGGGGGAGCAGTACTTC	TRBJ2-7	once	13	-	TRBV6-5
CASNPTGNTGTEAFF	TGTGCCAGCAATCCGACAGGGAATACAGGCACTGAAGCTTTCTTT	TRBJ1-1	few	15	TRBD1	TRBV28
CASSGLPGGINEQFF	TGTGCCAGCAGCGGCCTCCCGGGAGGCATCAATGAGCAGTTCTTC	TRBJ2-1	once	15	TRBD2	TRBV9
CASSGDWDNEQFF	TGTGCCAGCAGCGGGGACTGGGACAATGAGCAGTTCTTC	TRBJ2-1	-	13	-	TRBV2
CASSPSSGMGEQYF	TGCGCCAGCAGCCCATCTAGCGGGATGGGTGAGCAGTACTTC	TRBJ2-7	-	14	TRBD2	TRBV5-1
CARAGTSGSFGAATQYF	TGTGCCCGAGCCGGGACTAGCGGGTCGTTTGGGGCAGCGACCCAGTACTTC	TRBJ2-5	-	17	TRBD2	TRBV30
CAIETDRGTDTQYF	TGTGCCATTGAAACCGACAGGGGCACAGATACGCAGTATTTT	TRBJ2-3	-	14	TRBD1	TRBV10-3
CASLAGQGASYGYTF	TGTGCCAGCCTAGCTGGGCAGGGGGCGAGCTATGGCTACACCTTC	TRBJ1-2	once	15	TRBD1	TRBV19
CASSVHSGGGNEQFF	TGTGCCAGTAGTGTGCATAGCGGGGGGGGTAATGAGCAGTTCTTC	TRBJ2-1	-	15	TRBD2	TRBV19
CASSPLARSYEQYF	TGTGCCAGCAGTCCGCTAGCGAGATCCTACGAGCAGTACTTC	TRBJ2-7	once	14	-	TRBV28
CASSQDLASNQPQHF	TGTGCCAGCAGCCAAGACTTAGCTAGCAATCAGCCCCAGCATTTT	TRBJ1-5	-	15	-	TRBV4-2
CATGQGGNEQFF	TGTGCCACGGGACAGGGGGGCAATGAGCAGTTCTTC	TRBJ2-1	-	12	TRBD1	TRBV19
CASSQGGGQPFTDTQYF	TGCGCCAGCAGCCAAGGTGGGGGCCAGCCTTTCACAGATACGCAGTATTTT	TRBJ2-3	-	17	-	TRBV4-3
CASSLGPMGDYEQYF	TGTGCCAGCAGTTTGGGCCCCATGGGAGATTACGAGCAGTACTTC	TRBJ2-7	once	15	-	TRBV27
CASSPGTSYPYEQYF	TGTGCCAGCAGCCCCGGGACTTCTTACCCCTACGAGCAGTACTTC	TRBJ2-7	-	15	-	TRBV28
CASSLDGPGGTGELFF	TGTGCCAGCAGTTTAGACGGCCCGGGAGGTACCGGGGAGCTGTTTTTT	TRBJ2-2	-	16	TRBD2	TRBV27
CSASGGGRSSYNEQFF	TGCAGTGCTAGTGGGGGGGGACGGAGCTCCTACAATGAGCAGTTCTTC	TRBJ2-1	-	16	TRBD2	TRBV20-1
CASSRTGQQFF	TGTGCCAGCAGCCGGACAGGTCAGCAGTTCTTC	TRBJ2-1	-	11	TRBD1	TRBV12-3/TRBV12-4
CASSPTGATSTNYGYTF	TGTGCCAGCAGCCCTACAGGGGCAACGTCGACTAACTATGGCTACACCTTC	TRBJ1-2	-	17	TRBD1	TRBV5-5
CASSRTGGENGYTF	TGTGCCAGCAGCAGAACAGGGGGCGAAAATGGCTACACCTTC	TRBJ1-2	-	14	TRBD1	TRBV27
CASSPAGSRRGSYNEQFF	TGTGCCAGCAGCCCAGCGGGTTCCCGAAGGGGATCCTACAATGAGCAGTTCTTC	TRBJ2-1	once	18	-	TRBV7-2
CASSLSPGTSGIDYGELFF	TGTGCCAGCAGTTTATCCCCTGGGACTAGCGGGATAGACTACGGGGAGCTGTTTTTT	TRBJ2-2	few	19	TRBD2	TRBV27
CASSFALNREREKLFF	TGTGCCAGCAGTTTCGCGCTCAACAGGGAAAGGGAAAAACTGTTTTTT	TRBJ1-4	-	16	-	TRBV28
CATSQGAGTDTQYF	TGTGCCACTTCACAGGGGGCTGGCACAGATACGCAGTATTTT	TRBJ2-3	-	14	TRBD1	TRBV24-1
CASSPSRVGALNTEAFF	TGTGCCAGCAGCCCATCTCGGGTAGGGGCTTTGAACACTGAAGCTTTCTTT	TRBJ1-1	-	17	-	TRBV7-8
CASRPGGGRNSPLHF	TGTGCCAGCAGGCCGGGCGGGGGGCGGAATTCACCCCTCCACTTT	TRBJ1-6	-	15	-	TRBV6-5
CASSQKGDRVSPMNTEAFF	TGCGCCAGCAGTCAAAAGGGAGACAGGGTGTCCCCCATGAACACTGAAGCTTTCTTT	TRBJ1-1	-	19	TRBD1	TRBV23-1
CASSLDGYTF	TGTGCCAGCAGTCTAGATGGCTACACCTTC	TRBJ1-2	-	10	-	TRBV6-6
CASSLIAATDTQYF	TGTGCCAGCAGCTTAATAGCGGCCACAGATACGCAGTATTTT	TRBJ2-3	-	14	-	TRBV7-2
CASSVDSRVGEKLFF	TGTGCCAGCAGCGTAGATAGCAGGGTTGGTGAAAAACTGTTTTTT	TRBJ1-4	-	15	-	TRBV9
CASSPGLAGAGWDNEQFF	TGTGCCAGCAGCCCGGGGCTAGCGGGAGCTGGTTGGGACAATGAGCAGTTCTTC	TRBJ2-1	-	18	TRBD2	TRBV6-2/TRBV6-3
CSARDKEGAFF	TGCAGTGCTAGAGACAAAGAGGGAGCTTTCTTT	TRBJ1-1	-	11	-	TRBV20-1
CASSSPRPGQMYNEQFF	TGTGCCAGCAGCTCGCCTCGACCGGGACAGATGTACAATGAGCAGTTCTTC	TRBJ2-1	few	17	TRBD1	TRBV7-2
CASSLALGPPRNIQYF	TGTGCCAGCAGCTTAGCGTTGGGGCCACCGCGAAACATTCAGTACTTC	TRBJ2-4	few	16	-	TRBV7-8
CASSSGTDRSTDTQYF	TGCGCCAGCAGCTCCGGGACTGACAGAAGCACAGATACGCAGTATTTT	TRBJ2-3	-	16	-	TRBV5-1
CASSLSVYEQYF	TGTGCCAGCAGCTTATCGGTCTACGAGCAGTACTTC	TRBJ2-7	-	12	-	TRBV7-9
CASSPPGRGGYGYTF	TGTGCCAGCTCACCACCGGGGAGGGGAGGCTATGGCTACACCTTC	TRBJ1-2	-	15	-	TRBV18
CASSERSGTLNEQFF	TGTGCCAGCAGTGAAAGGTCGGGGACACTCAATGAGCAGTTCTTC	TRBJ2-1	-	15	-	TRBV25-1
CASTPGATSGYNEQFF	TGTGCCAGCACCCCCGGGGCCACTAGCGGCTACAATGAGCAGTTCTTC	TRBJ2-1	-	16	TRBD2	TRBV7-3
CASSATGANTEAFF	TGTGCCAGCAGCGCAACAGGAGCGAACACTGAAGCTTTCTTT	TRBJ1-1	-	14	-	TRBV9
CASGKGLAVYNEQFF	TGTGCCAGTGGTAAGGGGCTAGCGGTTTACAATGAGCAGTTCTTC	TRBJ2-1	-	15	TRBD2	TRBV6-6
CATSRGTGVTGELFF	TGTGCCACCAGCAGAGGGACAGGGGTGACCGGGGAGCTGTTTTTT	TRBJ2-2	-	15	TRBD1	TRBV15
CASSVSGVYEQYF	TGTGCCAGCAGCGTATCAGGGGTCTACGAGCAGTACTTC	TRBJ2-7	-	13	-	TRBV5-6
CASSDQGLHYEQYF	TGTGCCAGCAGTGATCAGGGTCTGCACTACGAGCAGTACTTC	TRBJ2-7	-	14	-	TRBV2
CASSPRPQRDYEQYF	TGCGCCAGCAGCCCCCGCCCCCAGCGGGACTACGAGCAGTACTTC	TRBJ2-7	-	15	TRBD2	TRBV5-1
CASSYSKDRGDYEQYF	TGTGCCAGCAGTTACTCGAAGGACAGGGGGGATTACGAGCAGTACTTC	TRBJ2-7	-	16	TRBD1	TRBV6-2/TRBV6-3
CASSEWSGGNTIYF	TGCGCCAGCAGTGAGTGGAGCGGTGGAAACACCATATATTTT	TRBJ1-3	-	14	-	TRBV10-2